Shown below are 18 T cell receptor beta chains from a single sample sequenced in a study of T cells in Graves' hyperthyroidism and ophthalmopathy. RNA transcripts provided the source from which TCR beta CDR3 regions were amplified. First-round RT-PCR targeting the TCR CDR3 was performed with the HTBI primer set. TCRdb reprocessed the multiplex PCR reads with MiXCR, giving one entry per CDR3 protein. The table has 270,000 or so distinct CDR3 sequences, about 25% seen once. Material: blood. Every receptor here comes from a man aged 35-49 years with Graves' hyperthyroidism that later progressed to Graves' ophthalmopathy.

Ten or more counts support this clonotype. The chain has TRBV20-1 and TRBJ2-7; 10 nucleotides match TRBD2. The CDR3 length is 15 residues. J lost 3 bases, V lost 4 bases, and 9 bases had no gene match. Germline V gene data show CDR1 as DFQATT and CDR2 as SNEGSKA (reference sequence). The DNA for the CDR3 is TGCAGTGCTATTACCTTAGCGGGAGGCGGCTACGAGCAGTACTTC. Amino acid sequence: CSAITLAGGGYEQYF.

This clonotype was counted at least ten times. This sequence joins TRBV4-2 and TRBJ2-7, with 12 bases aligning to TRBD2. Germline CDR1 LGHNA, CDR2 YNFKEQ. The CDR3 contains 15 residues. J gave up 2 bases and V 4 bases, and 3 bases lay outside the gene matches. CDR3 nucleotide sequence: TGTGCCAGCAGCCGCAGACTAGCGGGAGCCTACGAGCAGTACTTC. Translating it yields CASSRRLAGAYEQYF.

This clonotype appeared many times. The gene calls are TRBV30 and TRBJ2-5; maybe TRBD2 (5 bases). CDR3 length equals 14 residues. Germline V gene lookup returns CDR1 GTSNPN and CDR2 SVGIG (reference sequence). Trimming removed 0 bases from V and 1 base from J, with 9 bases in between. This CDR3 reads CAWSVRGIQETQYF. CDR3 DNA sequence: TGTGCCTGGAGTGTACGGGGAATCCAAGAGACCCAGTACTTC.

This clonotype occurred many times. The chain uses TRBV15 and TRBJ2-5, with 14 bases that match TRBD2. Germline CDR1 reads LNHNV; CDR2 reads YYDKDF (reference sequence). CDR3 length equals 14 residues. J gave up 6 bases and V 5 bases, and 2 bases lay outside the gene matches. The CDR3 spells CATSRTSGRKTQYF. The CDR3 DNA reads as TGTGCCACCAGCCGGACTAGCGGGAGGAAGACCCAGTACTTC.

The sample holds many counts of this clonotype. This chain links TRBV7-3 with TRBJ2-2; 7 bases line up with TRBD2. Germline trimming cut 2 bases from V and 5 bases from J; bases unmatched to any gene: 5. Germline CDR1 and CDR2: SGHTA and FQGTGA. The CDR3 is 15 residues long. This CDR3 is CASSLGLAETGELFF. DNA for the CDR3: TGTGCCAGCAGCTTAGGGCTAGCGGAGACCGGGGAGCTGTTTTTT.

This clonotype came up many times. V usage is TRBV10-1 and J usage is TRBJ2-5; D is possibly TRBD1 (6 bases). The CDR3 runs to 13 residues. V was shortened by 4 bases and J by 5 bases, with 11 bases between the two germline ends. Germline V lookup: CDR1 WNHNN, CDR2 SYGVQD (reference sequence). The CDR3, as DNA: TGCGCCAGCAGTGGACAGGTTTTGGAGACCCAGTACTTC. Amino acids: CASSGQVLETQYF.

The chain couples TRBV12-3 or TRBV12-4 to TRBJ2-2, with TRBD2 as a possible D gene (5 bases). The CDR3 is 14 residues long. Trimming stripped 3 bases from V and 7 bases from J, with 12 bases between. In DNA, the CDR3 is TGTGCCAGCAGTTTGGAAGGACTTGGCGGGGAGCTGTTTTTT. It yields the protein CASSLEGLGGELFF.

Many counts were recorded for this clonotype. The chain links TRBV19 to TRBJ1-5; no clear D gene. The CDR3 loop spans 12 amino acids. Germline lookup yields CDR1 LNHDA and CDR2 SQIVND (reference sequence). The germline V and J ends were trimmed by 4 bases and 6 bases, with 7 bases remaining between them. In DNA form, the CDR3 reads TGTGCCAGTAGTACCCAGATTCAGCCCCAGCATTTT. As protein: CASSTQIQPQHF.

This clonotype has ten or more counts. The chain carries TRBV3-1 and TRBJ2-7; TRBD2 matches 11 bases. CDR1 is LGHDT and CDR2 is YNNKEL in the germline V gene (reference sequence). The J segment lost 6 bases and the V segment lost 6 bases, leaving 4 bases of the junction unmatched. The CDR3 is 13 residues long. Here the CDR3 DNA reads TGTGCCAGCAGACTAGCGGGAGTGGGCGAGCAGTACTTC. Protein product: CASRLAGVGEQYF.

This clonotype appeared many times. CDR3 sequence: CSARTSTTGELFF. The CDR3 DNA follows: TGCAGTGCTAGGACTTCTACCACCGGGGAGCTGTTTTTT. J is TRBJ2-2 and V is TRBV20-1; no definite D call. The V gene lost 3 bases and the J gene lost 4 bases, with 9 bases spanning the gap. CDR1 is DFQATT, CDR2 SNEGSKA, per germline (reference sequence). This CDR3 contains 13 residues.

Many counts were recorded for this clonotype. The chain uses TRBV7-3 and TRBJ1-2, with TRBD1 matching over 12 bases. Germline V gives CDR1 SGHTA, CDR2 FQGTGA. V lost 0 bases to trimming and J lost 6 bases; unmatched junction nucleotides: 8. This CDR3 comprises 17 residues. The CDR3 spells CASSLTIGDRGRNGYTF. DNA for the CDR3: TGTGCCAGCAGCTTAACTATTGGGGACAGGGGGCGGAATGGCTACACCTTC. The full variable domain, its missing parts supplied by reference TRBV7-3 and TRBJ1-2, is GAGVSQTPSNKVTEKGKYVELRCDPISGHTALYWYRQSLGQGPEFLIYFQGTGAADDSGLPNDRFFAVRPEGSVSTLKIQRTERGDSAVYLCASSLTIGDRGRNGYTFGSGTRLTVV.

Many counts were recorded for this clonotype. This chain uses TRBV12-3 or TRBV12-4 with TRBJ1-1; D unclear. The CDR3 totals 15 residues. The V end was cut by 6 bases, the J end by 0 bases, with 14 bases between. The CDR3 spells CASSLAGSLNTEAFF. The CDR3 DNA reads TGTGCCAGCAGCCTAGCTGGCAGTTTGAACACTGAAGCTTTCTTT.

This clonotype was detected many times. This chain connects TRBV20-1 to TRBJ2-7; the D is unclear. V lost 3 bases and J 0 bases, leaving 9 bases between the germline ends. The CDR3 has 13 amino acids. Per the germline V gene, CDR1 is DFQATT and CDR2 is SNEGSKA (reference sequence). Here the CDR3 DNA reads TGCAGTGCTAGTCTCGGGCCCTCCTACGAGCAGTACTTC. It specifies CSASLGPSYEQYF.

The V call is TRBV10-3, the J call TRBJ2-5; 11 nucleotides agree with TRBD2. The CDR3 is 19 residues long. J lost 2 bases, V lost 3 bases, and 14 bases had no gene match. CDR1 is ENHRY and CDR2 is SYGVKD in the germline V gene. The CDR3 sequence: CAISDNLKSSGRPQETQYF. For the CDR3, the DNA is TGTGCCATCAGTGACAACTTAAAATCTAGCGGGAGGCCTCAAGAGACCCAGTACTTC.

This clonotype appeared many times. The chain employs TRBV2 and TRBJ1-2; TRBD1 matches 8 bases. J gave up 0 bases and V 9 bases, and 3 bases lay outside the gene matches. From germline, CDR1 is SNHLY and CDR2 FYNNEI. The CDR3 consists of 13 residues. The CDR3: CASRTGPNYGYTF. Written as DNA, the CDR3 is TGTGCCAGTAGGACAGGGCCTAACTATGGCTACACCTTC.

There are many counts of this clonotype. This chain connects TRBV18 to TRBJ2-7; D possibly uses TRBD1 or TRBD2 (5 bases each). Trimming cost V 3 bases and J 4 bases, with 13 bases left between them. The CDR3 consists of 14 residues. The germline gives CDR1 KGHSH, CDR2 LQKENI. For the CDR3, the DNA is TGTGCCAGCTCACCTCGGGACCGGGAATACGAGCAGTACTTC. Translation gives CASSPRDREYEQYF.

This clonotype was seen many times. The V gene is TRBV13, the J gene TRBJ1-2, with a possible D match to TRBD1 (6 bases). The length of the CDR3 is 13 residues. From germline, CDR1 is PRHDT and CDR2 FYEKMQ (reference sequence). Deletions cut 8 bases from V and 4 bases from J, with 14 bases between. The CDR3 DNA reads as TGTGCCAGCGGCCAAGGACAGACCTATGGCTACACCTTC. Protein: CASGQGQTYGYTF.

This clonotype came up many times. The chain joins TRBV5-1 to TRBJ2-7; 7 positions agree with TRBD1. This CDR3 region has 15 residues. After removal of 0 bases from V and 3 bases from J, the junction contained 6 bases not matched to a gene. The germline CDR1 and CDR2 sequences are SGHRS and YFSETQ. As DNA, the CDR3 is TGCGCCAGCAGCTTGGGGGAACAGGGGTTCTACGAGCAGTACTTC. Translating gives CASSLGEQGFYEQYF.